This TCR beta chain was observed in a study of T cell clonotyping in hematopoietic cell transplantation. Study summary: Pretransplant recipient samples were taken after cytoreduction. General study findings and limits: Higher Inverse Simpson Index values in graft donor and pretransplant recipient predicted broader posttransplant TCR diversity. Recipient TCR diversity dropped after transplant; expanded clonotypes rose from day 30 to 180.

About this clone itself: Its antigen is currently unknown.

Sequencing used immunoSEQ multiplex PCR; TCRdb keeps in-frame clones, though not all of them. This sample has approximately 9,300 clones, with roughly 84% found just once. Time point: recipient sample about 28 days before transplant, after cytoreduction. Recipients were bled about 28 days pretransplant and at posttransplant days 30, 100, 180. The TCR was taken from a woman aged 50 to 60 with chronic myeloid leukemia. Some clones in this sample may be carry-over from other donors' samples. The sequencing here drew on peripheral blood mononuclear cells, taken before stem cell transplant.

The CDR3 DNA reads TGTGCCTGGAGTGCCAGGCTTCGGTGGTGGGCTTTCTTT. Its translation: CAWSARLRWWAFF. The rearrangement uses TRBV30 and TRBJ1-1; D not certain. The germline V gene encodes CDR1 GTSNPN and CDR2 SVGIG (reference sequence). V was cut by 1 base and J by 11 bases, with 17 bases left in between. This CDR3 is 13 amino acids long.